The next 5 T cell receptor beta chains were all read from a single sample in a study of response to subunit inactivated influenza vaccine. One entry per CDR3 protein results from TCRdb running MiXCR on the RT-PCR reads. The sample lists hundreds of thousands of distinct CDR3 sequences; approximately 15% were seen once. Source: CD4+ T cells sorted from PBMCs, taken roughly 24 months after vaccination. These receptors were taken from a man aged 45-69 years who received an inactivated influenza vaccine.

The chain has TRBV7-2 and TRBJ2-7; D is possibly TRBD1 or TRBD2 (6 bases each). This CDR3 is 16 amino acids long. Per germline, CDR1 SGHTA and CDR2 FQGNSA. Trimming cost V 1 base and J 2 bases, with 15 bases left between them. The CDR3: CASSLGGTKLPYEQYF. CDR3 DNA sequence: TGTGCCAGCAGCTTAGGCGGGACAAAGCTTCCCTACGAGCAGTACTTC.

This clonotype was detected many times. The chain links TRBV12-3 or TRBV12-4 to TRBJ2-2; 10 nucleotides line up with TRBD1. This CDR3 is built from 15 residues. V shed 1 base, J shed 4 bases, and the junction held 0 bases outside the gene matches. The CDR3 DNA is TGTGCCAGCAGTTTAGGGACAGGGGGCACCGGGGAGCTGTTTTTT. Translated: CASSLGTGGTGELFF.

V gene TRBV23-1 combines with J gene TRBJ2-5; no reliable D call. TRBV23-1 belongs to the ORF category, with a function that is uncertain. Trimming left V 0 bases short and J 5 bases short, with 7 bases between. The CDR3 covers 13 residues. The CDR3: CASSQSSLETQYF. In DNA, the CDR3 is TGCGCCAGCAGTCAATCCTCCCTTGAGACCCAGTACTTC.

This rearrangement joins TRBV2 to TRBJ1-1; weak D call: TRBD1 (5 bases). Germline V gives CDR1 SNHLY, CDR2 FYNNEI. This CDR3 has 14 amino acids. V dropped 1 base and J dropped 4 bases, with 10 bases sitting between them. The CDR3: CASSEGGGGTEAFF. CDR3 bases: TGTGCCAGCAGTGAAGGCGGGGGGGGCACTGAAGCTTTCTTT.

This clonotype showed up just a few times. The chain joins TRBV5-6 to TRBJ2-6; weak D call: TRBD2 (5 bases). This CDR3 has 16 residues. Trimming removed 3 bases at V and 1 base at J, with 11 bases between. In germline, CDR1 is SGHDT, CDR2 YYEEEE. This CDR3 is CASSSHGMSGANVLTF. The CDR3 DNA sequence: TGTGCCAGCAGCTCCCACGGGATGTCTGGGGCCAACGTCCTGACTTTC.